This T cell receptor (beta chain) was sequenced for a study of blood T cell repertoires in COVID-19 (dated by TCRdb to the early 2020s). Broadly, across the study: Samples covering the acute and convalescent phases of COVID-19 were provided by collaborators in the United States, Italy and Spain. The sample metadata nearly always contained a de-identified subject ID, COVID-19 status, age in years and sex. The material from the prospective study consisted of cDNA or gDNA derived from T cells, B-cell-depleted T cells, or PBMCs. Deeply sampled blood TCRbeta repertoires from subjects exposed to, actively infected with, or recovered from COVID-19 were included in the dataset. HLA class I and class II types, where available, came from metadata supplied by the sample provider rather than from assay-based typing. The repertoires were released in a freely available public database meant as a resource for research on the immune response to SARS-CoV-2. Samples were obtained from the ongoing ImmuneRACE study (first 160 participants) and from 1,200 or so subjects provided by 6 global collaborators. Overall study outcomes, separate from this receptor: Clinical and demographic metadata were provided uncurated, with the amount varying by source and participant.

The immunoSEQ Assay, a bias-controlled multiplex PCR, was used to amplify TCRbeta CDR3 regions from genomic DNA. Per the original workflow: The number of nucleated cells in each sample was estimated by amplification of reference gene primers within the assay. To quantify the absolute abundance of each unique TCRbeta CDR3 rearrangement, sequence reads were collapsed and filtered. For each sample, productive Simpson clonality was calculated as the square root of Simpson's diversity index over productive rearrangements. The clones in this table, taken by TCRdb from immuneACCESS, are in-frame only. Not every clone is retained; where verified, under half of the shortfall comes from an unresolved V gene, and the cause of the rest is unknown. That table gives V, J and clone size, and the DNA gave D and trimming. This sample has hundreds of thousands of clones in its table, and about 83% of those were observed once. The top ten clonotypes cover over 0.95% of the sample.

One collaborating source in Seattle enrolled patients while the patients were actively infected and followed the patients over time throughout the course of disease. The collaborating institutions used their own protocols to collect whole blood in K2EDTA tubes. For TCRbeta analysis, collaborator samples were shipped as frozen whole blood, as isolated PBMCs, or as DNA extracted from either sample type. Clipping removes 3 bases from V and 4 bases from J, with 6 as the unmatched junction base count. The CDR3, cysteine through phenylalanine, is 15 amino acids long. Only the CDR3 DNA is retained, 45 bases long and in frame from the first base. Per the germline V gene, MDHEN is the CDR1 and SYDVKM is the CDR2. To note about this clone: This clone's antigen is unknown. Per-base qualities were not stored, and no clone one base away is much larger.

Recombination linked TRBV28 to TRBJ2-3; 8 bases in between match TRBD2. The TCR sequence derives from a woman aged 25 to 45 with COVID-19, enrolled during active disease. The sample taken for sequencing was peripheral blood. The bases read TGTGCCAGCAGTTTTGGCGGGGGGAGCGCAGATACGCAGTATTTT. This is translated as CASSFGGGSADTQYF.